Below are 20 T cell receptor beta chains sequenced from a single sample in a study of blood T cell repertoires in COVID-19. Sequenced by immunoSEQ multiplex PCR; TCRdb stores in-frame clones only, minus some. The table lists approximately 250,000 clones, nearly 90% of them singletons. Sequenced: PBMCs or T cells enriched from blood (not recorded which). The receptors derive from a woman in her 30s who had recovered from COVID-19.

The genes are TRBV6-1 and TRBJ2-2; D is perhaps TRBD1 (5 bases). The CDR3 is made up of 19 amino acids. From germline, CDR1 is MNHNS and CDR2 SASEGT. V was cut by 4 bases and J by 4 bases, with 25 bases left in between. The CDR3 region has the DNA TGTGCCAGCAGTGCCTTCGCGACAGCTCTTCTAGGCCTCACCGGGGAGCTGTTTTTT. Translating gives CASSAFATALLGLTGELFF.

The chain joins TRBV2 to TRBJ2-7, with D possibly being TRBD1 (5 bases). CDR1 is SNHLY, CDR2 FYNNEI, per germline. Trimming took 9 bases from V and 6 from J, leaving 18 bases between them. The CDR3 totals 13 residues. Here the CDR3 reads CASQRTIGGEQYF. The CDR3 nucleotides are TGTGCCAGTCAGAGGACAATCGGCGGCGAGCAGTACTTC. Full variable domain (rest looked up from reference TRBV2 and TRBJ2-7): EPEVTQTPSHQVTQMGQEVILRCVPISNHLYFYWYRQILGQKVEFLVSFYNNEISEKSEIFDDQFSVERPDGSNFTLKIRSTKLEDSAMYFCASQRTIGGEQYFGPGTRLTVT.

This chain links TRBV5-4 with TRBJ1-4; 8 nucleotides line up with TRBD1. Germline V gene lookup returns CDR1 SGHNT and CDR2 YYREEE (reference sequence). V trimming: 3 bases; J trimming: 8 bases; junction bases outside the gene matches: 9. This CDR3 spans 15 amino acids. The CDR3 DNA follows: TGTGCCAGCAGCTCGGGACGGACAGGGAGGGAAAAACTGTTTTTT. Translating gives CASSSGRTGREKLFF.

The chain couples TRBV6-2 or TRBV6-3 to TRBJ2-7; a weak D match, TRBD1 (5 bases). Germline-derived CDR1 and CDR2 are MNHEY and SVGEGT. The CDR3 extends over 12 amino acids. Trimming removed 6 bases at V and 3 bases at J, with 9 bases between. CDR3: CASSSDSYEQYF. CDR3 in DNA: TGTGCCAGCAGCTCCGACAGCTACGAGCAGTACTTC.

V usage is TRBV28 and J usage is TRBJ1-3, with 7 positions matching TRBD1. Germline V gene lookup returns CDR1 MDHEN and CDR2 SYDVKM. J was trimmed by 0 bases and V by 1 base; bases with no gene match: 18. CDR3 length: 21 residues. The DNA for the CDR3 is TGTGCCAGCAGTTTATCTCGAACAGGGGTCCGGACTACCCCCTCTGGAAACACCATATATTTT. It yields the protein CASSLSRTGVRTTPSGNTIYF.

V is TRBV27 and J is TRBJ1-4, with 11 positions matching TRBD1. This CDR3 has 17 amino acids. CDR1 is MNHEY and CDR2 is SMNVEV in the germline V gene (reference sequence). V was clipped by 2 bases and J by 7 bases; unmatched bases: 9. CDR3 protein: CASSLIWSGQGVEKLFF. CDR3 coding DNA: TGTGCCAGCAGTTTAATCTGGTCGGGACAGGGGGTTGAAAAACTGTTTTTT.

This chain uses TRBV12-1 with TRBJ2-7; TRBD2 is the table's D call, not checked against the DNA. TRBV12-1 constitutes a pseudogene. CDR3 length: 18 amino acids. CDR3 amino acids: CASSHPGLAGTSSYEQYF. CDR3 in DNA: TGTGCCAGCAGTCATCCGGGACTAGCGGGGACGAGCTCCTACGAGCAGTACTTC.

The rearrangement links TRBV7-6 to TRBJ2-2, with D uncertain. Trimming stripped 5 bases from V and 7 bases from J, with 5 bases between. The length of the CDR3 is 11 residues. Germline assignment: CDR1 SGHVS and CDR2 FNYEAQ. The CDR3 DNA follows: TGTGCCAGCAGCGTCGGCGGGGAGCTGTTTTTT. As protein: CASSVGGELFF.

CDR3 protein: CASSYDRGRGYTF. The CDR3 region has the DNA TGTGCCAGCAGTTATGACAGGGGCAGGGGCTACACCTTC. The chain employs TRBV28 and TRBJ1-2; 8 nucleotides agree with TRBD1. This CDR3 has 13 amino acids. The junction had 6 bases not matched to a gene; V was cut back by 4 bases and J by 8 bases. From germline, CDR1 is MDHEN and CDR2 SYDVKM.

The chain is built from TRBV6-5 and TRBJ1-1, with TRBD1 matching 8 bases. Germline CDR1 is MNHEY and CDR2 is SVGAGI. There are 13 residues in the CDR3. With 6 bases clipped from V and 4 bases from J, the junction kept 4 bases outside the gene matches. CDR3 DNA sequence: TGTGCCAGCAGGAGGCAGGGGGCCACTGAAGCTTTCTTT. Amino acids: CASRRQGATEAFF.

The chain links TRBV2 to TRBJ2-5; no clear D gene. Trimming removed 8 bases from V and 5 bases from J, with 9 bases in between. Germline assignment: CDR1 SNHLY and CDR2 FYNNEI. This CDR3 has 11 residues. The CDR3 DNA follows: TGTGCCAGCGACCAAGCGGAGACCCAGTACTTC. Translating it yields CASDQAETQYF. Variable domain in full (rest from reference TRBV2 and TRBJ2-5): EPEVTQTPSHQVTQMGQEVILRCVPISNHLYFYWYRQILGQKVEFLVSFYNNEISEKSEIFDDQFSVERPDGSNFTLKIRSTKLEDSAMYFCASDQAETQYFGPGTRLLVL.

The chain combines TRBV28 with TRBJ2-7; 11 bases line up with TRBD1. With V trimmed by 5 bases and J by 7 bases, 10 bases remained unmatched. Germline CDR1 reads MDHEN; CDR2 reads SYDVKM. The CDR3 covers 15 residues. The CDR3 sequence: CASSHYRDRGGEQYF. The CDR3 DNA is TGTGCCAGCAGTCACTACCGGGACAGGGGGGGAGAGCAGTACTTC.

The V and J genes are TRBV9 and TRBJ2-7; perhaps TRBD1 as D (5 bases). Trimming removed 2 bases from V and 2 bases from J, with 11 bases in between. This CDR3 region has 14 residues. Germline values: CDR1 SGDLS, CDR2 YYNGEE. For the CDR3, the DNA is TGTGCCAGCAGCGTGGCAGGGAACACCTACGAGCAGTACTTC. This codes for CASSVAGNTYEQYF. Drawing the rest from reference TRBV9 and TRBJ2-7, the complete variable domain is DSGVTQTPKHLITATGQRVTLRCSPRSGDLSVYWYQQSLDQGLQFLIQYYNGEERAKGNILERFSAQQFPDLHSELNLSSLELGDSALYFCASSVAGNTYEQYFGPGTRLTVT.

The chain is built from TRBV5-1 and TRBJ1-1; 8 nucleotides agree with TRBD1. V lost 7 bases and J lost 1; bases outside the gene matches: 3. The CDR3 length is 13 residues. The germline V gene has CDR1 SGHRS and CDR2 YFSETQ. CDR3 amino acids: CASAGGPNTEAFF. The CDR3, as DNA: TGCGCCAGCGCAGGGGGCCCGAACACTGAAGCTTTCTTT.

A few counts support this clone. The chain is built from TRBV28 and TRBJ1-2; a possible D gene is TRBD1 (6 bases). The CDR3 has 14 amino acids. Between the trimmed V and J ends, which lost 7 bases and 2 bases, there was a span of 14 bases. The germline V gene has CDR1 MDHEN and CDR2 SYDVKM. CDR3 region: CASNQIRGNYGYTF. The DNA of the CDR3 is TGTGCCAGCAACCAAATCAGGGGAAACTATGGCTACACCTTC.

This rearrangement joins TRBV10-1 to TRBJ1-1; D gene unclear. V was clipped by 6 bases and J by 1 base, with 6 bases between them. CDR1 WNHNN and CDR2 SYGVQD come from the germline V gene (reference sequence). This CDR3 region has 12 residues. In nucleotides, the CDR3 is TGCGCCAGCAGCCGAGGGAACACTGAAGCTTTCTTT. Amino acids: CASSRGNTEAFF.

The chain links TRBV19 to TRBJ2-5; 10 positions agree with TRBD2. The V gene end was trimmed by 4 bases and the J gene end by 14 bases; junction bases not matched to a gene: 10. Germline lookup yields CDR1 LNHDA and CDR2 SQIVND (reference sequence). The CDR3 extends over 13 amino acids. CDR3 sequence reads: CASSTLTSGPKYF. In DNA form, the CDR3 reads TGTGCCAGTAGTACCTTGACTAGCGGGCCCAAATACTTC.

The chain recombines TRBV28 with TRBJ2-3; 8 bases match TRBD2. The CDR3 is 16 amino acids. Germline assignment: CDR1 MDHEN and CDR2 SYDVKM. With 8 bases clipped from V and 0 bases from J, the junction kept 10 bases outside the gene matches. CDR3 DNA sequence: TGTGCCAGCGAGTTCAGGGCTAGCGGGAGCACAGATACGCAGTATTTT. Translated, it gives CASEFRASGSTDTQYF.

The chain is built from TRBV5-6 and TRBJ2-7; D perhaps matches TRBD2 (5 bases). Trimming cost V 4 bases and J 3 bases, with 14 bases left between them. This CDR3 spans 14 amino acids. CDR1 and CDR2 from the germline V gene are SGHDT and YYEEEE. CDR3 sequence reads: CASSLTRNGYEQYF. The CDR3 bases are TGTGCCAGCAGCCTAACTAGAAACGGCTACGAGCAGTACTTC.

The chain carries TRBV10-3 and TRBJ1-2; 7 nucleotides line up with TRBD1. CDR1 is ENHRY, CDR2 SYGVKD, per germline. V lost 8 bases, J lost 8 bases, and 17 bases stayed unmatched. CDR3 length: 15 amino acids. CDR3 sequence (DNA): TGTGCCATCCGCTCCACCGGGACAGCGCCGGAGGGCTACACCTTC. Translating it yields CAIRSTGTAPEGYTF.